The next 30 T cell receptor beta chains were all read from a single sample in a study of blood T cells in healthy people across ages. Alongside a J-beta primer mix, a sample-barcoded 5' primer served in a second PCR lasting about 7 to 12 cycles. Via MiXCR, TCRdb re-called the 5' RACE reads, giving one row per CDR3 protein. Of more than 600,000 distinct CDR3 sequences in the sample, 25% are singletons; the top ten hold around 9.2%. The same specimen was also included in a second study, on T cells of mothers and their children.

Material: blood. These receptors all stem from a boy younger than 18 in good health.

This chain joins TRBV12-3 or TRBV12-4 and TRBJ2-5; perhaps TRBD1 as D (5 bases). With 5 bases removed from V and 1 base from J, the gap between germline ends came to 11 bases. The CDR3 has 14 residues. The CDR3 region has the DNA TGTGCCAGCAGTCCGATAGACAGCCAAGAGACCCAGTACTTC. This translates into CASSPIDSQETQYF.

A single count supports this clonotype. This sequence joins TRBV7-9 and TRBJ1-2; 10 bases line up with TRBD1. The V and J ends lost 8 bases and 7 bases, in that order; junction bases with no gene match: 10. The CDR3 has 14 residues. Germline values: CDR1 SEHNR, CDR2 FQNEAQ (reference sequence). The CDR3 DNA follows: TGTGCCAGCTGTCTTGGACAGGGGGAAGGTGGCTACACCTTC. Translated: CASCLGQGEGGYTF.

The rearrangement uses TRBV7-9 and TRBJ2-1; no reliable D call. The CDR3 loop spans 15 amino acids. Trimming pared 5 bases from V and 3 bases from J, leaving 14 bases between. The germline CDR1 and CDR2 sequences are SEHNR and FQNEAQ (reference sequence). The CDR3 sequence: CASSTTVPVYNEQFF. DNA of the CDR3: TGTGCCAGCAGCACCACCGTCCCAGTCTACAATGAGCAGTTCTTC. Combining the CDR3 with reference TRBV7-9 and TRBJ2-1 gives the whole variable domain DTGVSQNPRHKITKRGQNVTFRCDPISEHNRLYWYRQTLGQGPEFLTYFQNEAQLEKSRLLSDRFSAERPKGSFSTLEIQRTEQGDSAMYLCASSTTVPVYNEQFFGPGTRLTVL.

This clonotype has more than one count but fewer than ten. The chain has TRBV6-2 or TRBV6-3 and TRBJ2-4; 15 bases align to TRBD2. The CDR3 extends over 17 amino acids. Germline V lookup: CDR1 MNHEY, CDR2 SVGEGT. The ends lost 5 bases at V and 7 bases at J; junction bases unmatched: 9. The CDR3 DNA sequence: TGTGCCAGCAGTCCCGGACTAGCGGGAGGGCAACAGAACATTCAGTACTTC. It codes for CASSPGLAGGQQNIQYF.

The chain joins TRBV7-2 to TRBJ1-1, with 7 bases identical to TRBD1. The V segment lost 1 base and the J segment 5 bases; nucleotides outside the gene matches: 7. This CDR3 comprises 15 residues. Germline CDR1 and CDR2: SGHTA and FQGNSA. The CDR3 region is CASSLVGRGKTEAFF. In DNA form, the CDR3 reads TGTGCCAGCAGCTTAGTGGGCAGGGGGAAAACTGAAGCTTTCTTT.

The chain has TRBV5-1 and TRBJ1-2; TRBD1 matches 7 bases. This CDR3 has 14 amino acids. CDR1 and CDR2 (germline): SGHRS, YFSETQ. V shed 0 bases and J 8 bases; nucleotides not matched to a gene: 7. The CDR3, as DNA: TGCGCCAGCAGCTTGGAGCGACAGGGTCGGGGCTACACCTTC. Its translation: CASSLERQGRGYTF.

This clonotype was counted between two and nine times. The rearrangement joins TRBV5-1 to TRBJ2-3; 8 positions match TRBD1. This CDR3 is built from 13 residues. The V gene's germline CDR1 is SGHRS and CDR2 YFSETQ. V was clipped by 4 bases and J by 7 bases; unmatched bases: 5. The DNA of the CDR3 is TGCGCCAGCAGCCTGGACAGGGAGAATACGCAGTATTTT. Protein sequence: CASSLDRENTQYF.

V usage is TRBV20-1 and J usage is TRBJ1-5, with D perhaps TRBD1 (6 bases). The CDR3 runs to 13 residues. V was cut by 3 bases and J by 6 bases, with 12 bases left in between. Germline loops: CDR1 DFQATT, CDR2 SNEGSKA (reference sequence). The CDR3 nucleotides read TGCAGTGCTAGCCCAGGGGTGTTTCAGCCCCAGCATTTT. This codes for CSASPGVFQPQHF.

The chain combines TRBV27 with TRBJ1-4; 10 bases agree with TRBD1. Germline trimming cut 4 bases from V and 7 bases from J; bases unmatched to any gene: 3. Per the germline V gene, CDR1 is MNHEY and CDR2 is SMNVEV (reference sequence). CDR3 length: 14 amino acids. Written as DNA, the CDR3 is TGTGCCAGCAGTTGGGACAGGGGAAGTGAAAAACTGTTTTTT. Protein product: CASSWDRGSEKLFF.

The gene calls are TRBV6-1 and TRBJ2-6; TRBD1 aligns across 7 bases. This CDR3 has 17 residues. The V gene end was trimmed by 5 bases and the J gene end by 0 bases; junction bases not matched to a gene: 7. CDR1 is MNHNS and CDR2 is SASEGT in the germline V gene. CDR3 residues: CASSTGTDYSGANVLTF. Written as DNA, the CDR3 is TGTGCCAGCAGTACAGGGACAGACTACTCTGGGGCCAACGTCCTGACTTTC.

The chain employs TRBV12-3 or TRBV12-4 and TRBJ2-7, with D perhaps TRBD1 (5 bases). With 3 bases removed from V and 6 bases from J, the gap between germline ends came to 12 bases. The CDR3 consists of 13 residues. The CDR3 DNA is TGTGCCAGCAGTTTGACAGCCTTGGGCGAGCAGTACTTC. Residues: CASSLTALGEQYF.

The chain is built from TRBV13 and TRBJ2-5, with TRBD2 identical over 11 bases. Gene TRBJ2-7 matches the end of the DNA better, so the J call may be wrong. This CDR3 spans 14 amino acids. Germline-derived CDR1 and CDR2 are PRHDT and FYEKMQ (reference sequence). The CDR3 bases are TGTGCCAGCAGACGTAGCGGGAGGGCGTACGAGCAGTACTTC. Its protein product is CASRRSGRAYEQYF.

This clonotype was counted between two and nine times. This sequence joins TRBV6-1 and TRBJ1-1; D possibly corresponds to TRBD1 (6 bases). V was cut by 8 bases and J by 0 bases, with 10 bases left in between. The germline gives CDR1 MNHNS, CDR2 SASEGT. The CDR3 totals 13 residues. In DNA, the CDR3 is TGTGCCAGCCGGACAGAGATGAACACTGAAGCTTTCTTT. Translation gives CASRTEMNTEAFF.

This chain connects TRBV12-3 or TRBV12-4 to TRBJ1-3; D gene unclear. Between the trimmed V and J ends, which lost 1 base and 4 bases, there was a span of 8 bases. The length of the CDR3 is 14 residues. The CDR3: CASSLVLTGNTIYF. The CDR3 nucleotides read TGTGCCAGCAGTTTAGTCCTGACAGGAAACACCATATATTTT.

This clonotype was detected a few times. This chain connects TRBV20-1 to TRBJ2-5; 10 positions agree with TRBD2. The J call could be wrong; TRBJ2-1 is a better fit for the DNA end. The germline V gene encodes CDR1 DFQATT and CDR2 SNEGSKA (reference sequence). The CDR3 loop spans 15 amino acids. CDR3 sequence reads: CSALTRTSGYNEQFF. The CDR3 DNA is TGCAGTGCTCTCACCCGGACTAGCGGTTACAATGAGCAGTTCTTC.

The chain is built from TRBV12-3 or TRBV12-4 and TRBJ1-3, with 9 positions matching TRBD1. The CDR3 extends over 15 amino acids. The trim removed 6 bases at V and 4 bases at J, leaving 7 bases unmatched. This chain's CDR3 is CASSKSGTGGNTIYF. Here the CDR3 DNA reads TGTGCCAGCAGCAAATCCGGGACAGGGGGAAACACCATATATTTT.

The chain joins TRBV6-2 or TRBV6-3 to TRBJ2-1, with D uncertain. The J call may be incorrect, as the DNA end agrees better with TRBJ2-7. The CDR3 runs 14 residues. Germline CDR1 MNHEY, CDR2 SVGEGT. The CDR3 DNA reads TGTGCCAGCAGTTCTGACCATACCTCCTACGAGCAGTACTTC. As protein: CASSSDHTSYEQYF.

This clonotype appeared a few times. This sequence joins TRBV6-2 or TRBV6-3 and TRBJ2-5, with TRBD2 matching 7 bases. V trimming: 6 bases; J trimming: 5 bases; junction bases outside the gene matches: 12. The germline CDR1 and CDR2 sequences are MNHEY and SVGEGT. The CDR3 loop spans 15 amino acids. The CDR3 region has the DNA TGTGCCAGCAGCTTGGCGGGGGTGCCCCTGGAGACCCAGTACTTC. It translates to CASSLAGVPLETQYF.

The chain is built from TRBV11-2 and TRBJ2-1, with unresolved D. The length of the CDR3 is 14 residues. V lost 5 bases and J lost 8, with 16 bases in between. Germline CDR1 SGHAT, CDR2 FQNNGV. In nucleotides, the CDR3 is TGTGCCAGCAGCCAAGGACGCGTCTGGGATGAGCAGTTCTTC. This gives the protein CASSQGRVWDEQFF.

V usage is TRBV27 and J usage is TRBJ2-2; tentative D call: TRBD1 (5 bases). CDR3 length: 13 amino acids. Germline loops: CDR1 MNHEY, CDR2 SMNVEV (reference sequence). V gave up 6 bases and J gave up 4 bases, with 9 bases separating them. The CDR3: CASRPGFTGELFF. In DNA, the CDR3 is TGTGCCAGCAGGCCAGGGTTCACCGGGGAGCTGTTTTTT.

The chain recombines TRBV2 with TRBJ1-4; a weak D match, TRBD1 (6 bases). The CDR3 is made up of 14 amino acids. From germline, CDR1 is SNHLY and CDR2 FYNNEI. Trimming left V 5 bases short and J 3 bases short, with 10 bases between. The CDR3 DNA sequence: TGTGCCAGCAGTTGGGGGCAAGCTAATGAAAAACTGTTTTTT. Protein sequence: CASSWGQANEKLFF.

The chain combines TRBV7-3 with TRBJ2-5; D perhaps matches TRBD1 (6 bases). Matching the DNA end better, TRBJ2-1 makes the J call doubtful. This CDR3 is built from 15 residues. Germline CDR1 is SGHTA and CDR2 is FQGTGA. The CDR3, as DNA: TGTGCCAGCAGCTCCTCCGGGACATGGTACAATGAGCAGTTCTTC. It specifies CASSSSGTWYNEQFF.

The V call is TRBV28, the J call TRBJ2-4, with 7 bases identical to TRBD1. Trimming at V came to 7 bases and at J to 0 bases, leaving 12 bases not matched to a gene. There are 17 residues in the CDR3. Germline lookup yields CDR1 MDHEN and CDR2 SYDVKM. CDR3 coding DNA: TGTGCCAGCAACCAAGGACAGGTATTTTTAGCCAAAAACATTCAGTACTTC. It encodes CASNQGQVFLAKNIQYF.

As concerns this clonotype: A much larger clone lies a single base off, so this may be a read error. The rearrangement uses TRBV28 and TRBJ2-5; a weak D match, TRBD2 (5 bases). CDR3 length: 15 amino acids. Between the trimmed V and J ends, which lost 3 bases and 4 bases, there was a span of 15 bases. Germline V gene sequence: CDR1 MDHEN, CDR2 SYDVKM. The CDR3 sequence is CASSFMFAEGETQYF. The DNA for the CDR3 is TGTGCCAGCAGTTTTATGTTTGCAGAGGGAGAGACCCAGTACTTC.

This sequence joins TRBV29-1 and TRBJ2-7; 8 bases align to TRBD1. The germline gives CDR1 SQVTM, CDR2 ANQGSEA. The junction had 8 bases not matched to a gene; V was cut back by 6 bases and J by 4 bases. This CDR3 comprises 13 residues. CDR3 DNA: TGCAGCGTCCTGGGACAGGACCGATACGAGCAGTACTTC. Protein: CSVLGQDRYEQYF.

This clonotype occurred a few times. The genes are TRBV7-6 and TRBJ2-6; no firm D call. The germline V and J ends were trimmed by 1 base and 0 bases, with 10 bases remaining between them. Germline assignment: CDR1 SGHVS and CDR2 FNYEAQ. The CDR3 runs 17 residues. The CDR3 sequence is CASSLVATYSGANVLTF. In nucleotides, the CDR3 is TGTGCCAGCAGCTTAGTGGCCACCTACTCTGGGGCCAACGTCCTGACTTTC.

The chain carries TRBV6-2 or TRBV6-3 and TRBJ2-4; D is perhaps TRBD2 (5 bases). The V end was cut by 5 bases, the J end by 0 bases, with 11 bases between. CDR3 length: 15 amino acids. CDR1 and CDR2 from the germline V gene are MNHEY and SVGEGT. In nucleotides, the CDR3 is TGTGCCAGCAGTGAGGGATCGCTAGCCAAAAACATTCAGTACTTC. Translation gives CASSEGSLAKNIQYF.

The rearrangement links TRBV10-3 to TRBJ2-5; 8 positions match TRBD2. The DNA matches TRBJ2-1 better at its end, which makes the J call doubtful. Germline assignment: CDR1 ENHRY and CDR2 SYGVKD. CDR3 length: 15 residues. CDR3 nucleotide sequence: TGTGCCATCAGTGGGGTCGGGAGGGCCTACAATGAGCAGTTCTTC. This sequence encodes CAISGVGRAYNEQFF.

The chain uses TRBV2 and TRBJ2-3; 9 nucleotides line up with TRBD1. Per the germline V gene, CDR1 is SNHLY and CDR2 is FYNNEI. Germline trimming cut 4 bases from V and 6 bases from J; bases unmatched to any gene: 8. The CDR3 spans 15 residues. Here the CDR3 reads CASSAEQGAMDTQYF. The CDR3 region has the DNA TGTGCCAGCAGTGCGGAACAGGGGGCTATGGATACGCAGTATTTT.

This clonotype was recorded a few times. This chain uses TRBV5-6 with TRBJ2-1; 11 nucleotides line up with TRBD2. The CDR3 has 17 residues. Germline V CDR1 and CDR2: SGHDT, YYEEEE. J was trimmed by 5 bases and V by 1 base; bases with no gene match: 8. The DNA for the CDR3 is TGTGCCAGCAGCTTGATAGGACTAGCGGGTTCTAACAATGAGCAGTTCTTC. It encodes CASSLIGLAGSNNEQFF.